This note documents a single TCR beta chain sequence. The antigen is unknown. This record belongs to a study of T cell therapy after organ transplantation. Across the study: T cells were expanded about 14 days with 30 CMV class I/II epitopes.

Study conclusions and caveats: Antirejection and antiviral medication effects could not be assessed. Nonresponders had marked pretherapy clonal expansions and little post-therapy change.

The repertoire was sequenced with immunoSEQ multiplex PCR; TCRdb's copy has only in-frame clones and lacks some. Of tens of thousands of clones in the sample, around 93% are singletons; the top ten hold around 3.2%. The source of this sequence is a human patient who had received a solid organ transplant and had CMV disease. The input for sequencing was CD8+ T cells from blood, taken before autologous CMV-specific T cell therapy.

The CDR3 sequence: CSVGRGRNGEQFF. The DNA for the CDR3 is TGCAGCGTTGGGCGGGGTAGGAACGGTGAGCAGTTCTTC. This sequence joins TRBV29-1 and TRBJ2-1, with a possible D match to TRBD2 (6 bases). The germline V gene has CDR1 SQVTM and CDR2 ANQGSEA. Deletions cut 4 bases from V and 9 bases from J, with 16 bases between. The CDR3 loop spans 13 amino acids.